This TCR beta chain stems from a study of spatial heterogeneity in lung cancer. Study-level background: Among detected sequences, beta-chain ones consistently exceeded alpha-chain ones in number. A strong correlation was found between TCR transcript counts in tumor regions and a T cell module score derived from matched bulk RNA-seq. Overall study results and limits: Tracking of tumor mutation counts was seen in expanded intratumoral alpha and beta TCR counts.

Time point meaning: sample taken at primary tumor resection. From tumor, nontumor lung or frozen PBMC, whole RNA was taken unsorted for sequencing. TCRdb re-called the 5' RACE reads through MiXCR, storing one row per CDR3 protein. The table lists 3,000 to 4,500 distinct CDR3 sequences, 5.1% of them singletons. In its sample, this clonotype ranks as medium-sized. Its cognate antigen is unknown. Because the library targeted alpha chains, this beta chain is an off-target read whose size means little. The V end was cut by 7 bases, the J end by 3 bases, with 15 bases between. The CDR3 totals 14 residues. From germline, CDR1 is MNHNS and CDR2 SASEGT.

The chain carries TRBV6-1 and TRBJ1-2, with D perhaps TRBD1 (5 bases). The source was lung tumor tissue, collected at surgery. The source is a female donor with early-stage non-small cell lung cancer. In nucleotides, the CDR3 is TGTGCCAGCACCCCCGGGCCCAGGGACTATGGCTACACCTTC. It is translated as CASTPGPRDYGYTF.